Each of the 28 T cell receptor beta chains below was sequenced from the same sample in a study of T cells in Graves' hyperthyroidism and ophthalmopathy. RNA transcripts served as the template for amplifying TCR beta CDR3 regions. Using the HTBI primer set, a first-round RT-PCR was run on the TCR CDR3. MiXCR, run by TCRdb on the multiplex PCR reads, gives a single entry per CDR3 protein. There are 350,000 or so distinct CDR3 sequences in the sample; 15% to 20% occur only once, and 15% lies in the top ten. Material for sequencing was blood. Receptors were obtained from a middle-aged woman with Graves' ophthalmopathy.

This clonotype occurred once. The rearrangement links TRBV28 to TRBJ2-7, with 12 nucleotides matching TRBD2. The CDR3 consists of 16 residues. From germline, CDR1 is MDHEN and CDR2 SYDVKM. The junction had 8 bases not matched to a gene; V was cut back by 3 bases and J by 5 bases. CDR3 region: CASSFGTSGGPHEQYF. DNA for the CDR3: TGTGCCAGCAGTTTTGGTACTAGCGGGGGGCCCCACGAGCAGTACTTC.

This clonotype came up many times. The chain has TRBV11-2 and TRBJ2-7; 9 nucleotides line up with TRBD1. The V segment lost 5 bases and the J segment 8 bases; nucleotides outside the gene matches: 10. Germline V gives CDR1 SGHAT, CDR2 FQNNGV. The CDR3 runs 14 residues. Here the CDR3 reads CASSRQGGGWQQYF. Written as DNA, the CDR3 is TGTGCCAGCAGCCGACAGGGGGGCGGGTGGCAGCAGTACTTC.

This clonotype showed up just a few times. The CDR3 sequence is CASSPGTPFHTEAFF. CDR3 DNA: TGTGCCAGCAGTCCCGGGACGCCGTTTCACACTGAAGCTTTCTTT. The chain is built from TRBV7-2 and TRBJ1-1, with D tentatively TRBD1 (5 bases). CDR1 SGHTA and CDR2 FQGNSA come from the germline V gene. The V and J ends lost 6 bases and 3 bases respectively, with 17 bases between them. This CDR3 comprises 15 residues.

V usage is TRBV4-1 and J usage is TRBJ1-2; D possibly corresponds to TRBD1 (5 bases). This CDR3 has 16 amino acids. Trimming took off 0 bases at V and 4 bases at J, with 15 bases between the two ends. Germline loops: CDR1 MGHRA, CDR2 YSYEKL. The CDR3 DNA is TGCGCCAGCAGCCAAGAACCCGCCCGGGGGACCTATGGCTACACCTTC. The encoded protein is CASSQEPARGTYGYTF.

The chain uses TRBV5-1 and TRBJ2-2; 12 bases line up with TRBD2. The J segment lost 0 bases and the V segment lost 1 base, leaving 1 base of the junction unmatched. The CDR3 contains 17 residues. Germline CDR1 SGHRS, CDR2 YFSETQ. The CDR3 DNA is TGCGCCAGCAGCTTGTCTAGCGGGAGGGCGAACACCGGGGAGCTGTTTTTT. Translated: CASSLSSGRANTGELFF. The full variable domain, in which reference TRBV5-1 and TRBJ2-2 provide the parts outside the CDR3, is KAGVTQTPRYLIKTRGQQVTLSCSPISGHRSVSWYQQTPGQGLQFLFEYFSETQRNKGNFPGRFSGRQFSNSRSEMNVSTLELGDSALYLCASSLSSGRANTGELFFGEGSRLTVL.

This clonotype was counted many times. The chain has TRBV4-1 and TRBJ2-5, with D unresolved. Germline V CDR1 and CDR2: MGHRA, YSYEKL. This CDR3 has 15 amino acids. V lost 1 base to trimming and J lost 0 bases, with 9 bases between them. The CDR3 DNA is TGCGCCAGCAGCCAAGGCCCAGTGTACCAAGAGACCCAGTACTTC. Translation: CASSQGPVYQETQYF.

The chain recombines TRBV11-2 with TRBJ2-5; 7 positions agree with TRBD2. The ends lost 5 bases at V and 1 base at J; junction bases unmatched: 19. The CDR3 contains 19 residues. Looked up from germline, CDR1 is SGHAT and CDR2 is FQNNGV. The CDR3 protein is CASSPPGGRVPRFQETQYF. CDR3 bases: TGTGCCAGCAGCCCTCCGGGGGGTAGGGTGCCCCGCTTCCAAGAGACCCAGTACTTC.

This clonotype has at least ten counts. The chain employs TRBV28 and TRBJ1-5; 10 bases match TRBD1. CDR1 and CDR2 (germline): MDHEN, SYDVKM. The CDR3 has 15 residues. The junction had 5 bases not matched to a gene; V was cut back by 6 bases and J by 3 bases. This CDR3 is CASRAGTGVNQPQHF. The CDR3 nucleotides are TGTGCCAGCAGAGCCGGGACAGGGGTCAATCAGCCCCAGCATTTT. Full variable domain (missing parts from reference TRBV28 and TRBJ1-5): DVKVTQSSRYLVKRTGEKVFLECVQDMDHENMFWYRQDPGLGLRLIYFSYDVKMKEKGDIPEGYSVSREKKERFSLILESASTNQTSMYLCASRAGTGVNQPQHFGDGTRLSIL.

This clonotype was seen at least ten times. V gene TRBV28 combines with J gene TRBJ2-7; 8 nucleotides agree with TRBD1. V was clipped by 5 bases and J by 7 bases; unmatched bases: 10. CDR1 is MDHEN and CDR2 is SYDVKM in the germline V gene. The CDR3 sequence is 14 residues long. CDR3 region: CASSLLRGHDEQYF. The CDR3, as DNA: TGTGCCAGCAGTCTCCTCAGGGGGCACGATGAGCAGTACTTC.

This chain links TRBV6-1 with TRBJ1-1; 7 positions match TRBD1. V lost 7 bases, J lost 6 bases, and 11 bases stayed unmatched. This CDR3 region has 14 residues. Germline CDR1 is MNHNS and CDR2 is SASEGT. The CDR3 DNA sequence: TGTGCCAGCACCACGAACAGGGGAAAGGCTGAAGCTTTCTTT. This codes for CASTTNRGKAEAFF.

This clonotype was recorded many times. The genes are TRBV20-1 and TRBJ1-5; D might be TRBD1 (6 bases). Deletions cut 3 bases from V and 7 bases from J, with 13 bases between. The CDR3 is 13 residues long. CDR1 DFQATT and CDR2 SNEGSKA come from the germline V gene (reference sequence). In DNA, the CDR3 is TGCAGTGCTAGTTGGCAGGGGTCGCAGCCCCAGCATTTT. It is translated as CSASWQGSQPQHF.

In this sample, this clonotype turned up a few times. The chain uses TRBV14 and TRBJ2-2; 9 positions match TRBD1. CDR3 length equals 18 residues. The J segment lost 4 bases and the V segment lost 0 bases, leaving 9 bases of the junction unmatched. Germline loops: CDR1 SGHDN, CDR2 FVKESK. The CDR3 protein is CASSQEWWDRAGTGELFF. CDR3 bases: TGTGCCAGCAGCCAAGAATGGTGGGACAGGGCGGGCACCGGGGAGCTGTTTTTT.

This clonotype has a handful of counts. V and J are TRBV27 and TRBJ2-7; 8 bases agree with TRBD2. Germline V gene sequence: CDR1 MNHEY, CDR2 SMNVEV (reference sequence). The CDR3 is 15 residues long. Trimming took 1 base from V and 2 from J; bases not matched to a gene: 4. The DNA for the CDR3 is TGTGCCAGCAGTTTATTTCGGGGGGGGGCCTACGAGCAGTACTTC. It codes for CASSLFRGGAYEQYF.

This clonotype has ten or more counts. The V and J genes are TRBV29-1 and TRBJ1-1, with D possibly being TRBD1 (6 bases). Germline V gene sequence: CDR1 SQVTM, CDR2 ANQGSEA. V dropped 4 bases and J dropped 4 bases, with 19 bases sitting between them. The CDR3 is 15 amino acids. This CDR3 is CSVVLRGLDGTEAFF. CDR3 DNA sequence: TGCAGCGTTGTTTTACGGGGGCTTGATGGCACTGAAGCTTTCTTT.

Of note for this clonotype: A read error may explain this, as a much larger clone is one base away. V and J are TRBV6-1 and TRBJ1-2; D is undetermined. V lost 4 bases and J 4 bases, leaving 16 bases between the germline ends. The germline CDR1 and CDR2 sequences are MNHNS and SASEGT. This CDR3 spans 15 amino acids. The CDR3 DNA is TGTGCCAGCAGTGGAGTTGGGCTAAGGGCCTATGGCTACACCTTC. Its protein product is CASSGVGLRAYGYTF.

This clonotype was seen at least ten times. This chain links TRBV15 with TRBJ2-2, with D maybe TRBD2 (5 bases). From germline, CDR1 is LNHNV and CDR2 YYDKDF (reference sequence). With 0 bases removed from V and 5 bases from J, the gap between germline ends came to 16 bases. The CDR3 runs 17 residues. This CDR3 is CATSRDRGTGKTGELFF. CDR3 DNA sequence: TGTGCCACCAGCAGAGATCGGGGTACGGGGAAAACCGGGGAGCTGTTTTTT.

This clonotype has a count of ten or more. The gene calls are TRBV30 and TRBJ1-2, with D possibly matching TRBD1 (6 bases). V was trimmed by 4 bases and J by 8 bases, leaving 26 bases between them. There are 16 residues in the CDR3. Germline CDR1 reads GTSNPN; CDR2 reads SVGIG (reference sequence). CDR3 nucleotides: TGTGCCTGGACGTTGGACAGCACAAACCACTTTGGAGGCTACACCTTC. Protein sequence: CAWTLDSTNHFGGYTF.

In its sample, this clonotype was seen many times. The gene calls are TRBV30 and TRBJ2-7; maybe TRBD2 (5 bases). V was pared by 3 bases and J by 1 base, with 13 bases between. Germline CDR1 GTSNPN, CDR2 SVGIG (reference sequence). This CDR3 has 14 residues. The CDR3 loop reads CAWRGWRTSYEQYF. CDR3 in DNA: TGTGCCTGGAGGGGATGGAGGACTTCCTACGAGCAGTACTTC.

This clonotype was counted ten times or more. The chain recombines TRBV7-9 with TRBJ1-1; 12 bases line up with TRBD1. V was pared by 0 bases and J by 6 bases, with 11 bases of the junction left unmatched. Germline values: CDR1 SEHNR, CDR2 FQNEAQ (reference sequence). This CDR3 is 18 amino acids long. CDR3 sequence reads: CASSLAPRDRGRRAEAFF. CDR3 coding DNA: TGTGCCAGCAGCTTAGCGCCTAGGGACAGGGGGCGCCGAGCTGAAGCTTTCTTT.

This chain links TRBV5-1 with TRBJ2-6; 9 bases fit TRBD1. This CDR3 has 20 residues. The J segment lost 3 bases and the V segment lost 7 bases, leaving 20 bases of the junction unmatched. Germline CDR1 and CDR2: SGHRS and YFSETQ. The CDR3 DNA reads as TGCGCCAGCCACCTTCACGCGGACAGGGGCCGCCAGGGTGGGGCCAACGTCCTGACTTTC. This sequence encodes CASHLHADRGRQGGANVLTF. The complete variable domain, with remaining parts taken from reference TRBV5-1 and TRBJ2-6, reads KAGVTQTPRYLIKTRGQQVTLSCSPISGHRSVSWYQQTPGQGLQFLFEYFSETQRNKGNFPGRFSGRQFSNSRSEMNVSTLELGDSALYLCASHLHADRGRQGGANVLTFGAGSRLTVL.

This clonotype was seen many times. The V and J genes are TRBV7-8 and TRBJ2-6, with a possible D match to TRBD1 (6 bases). The CDR3 is made up of 17 amino acids. V was shortened by 2 bases and J by 6 bases, with 17 bases between the two germline ends. CDR1 and CDR2 (germline): SGHVS, FQNEAQ. This CDR3 reads CASSLIPDRSVANVLTF. CDR3 in DNA: TGTGCCAGCAGCTTAATCCCTGACAGGTCGGTGGCCAACGTCCTGACTTTC.

The chain carries TRBV19 and TRBJ1-5; maybe TRBD1 (6 bases). Trimming pared 2 bases from V and 7 bases from J, leaving 18 bases between. The CDR3 consists of 16 residues. Germline assignment: CDR1 LNHDA and CDR2 SQIVND (reference sequence). CDR3 DNA sequence: TGTGCCAGTAGTATAACCAAAGGGACACTAAGGCAGCCCCAGCATTTT. Its protein product is CASSITKGTLRQPQHF.

This clonotype was detected ten times or more. The rearrangement links TRBV6-1 to TRBJ2-7, with a weak D call TRBD1 (6 bases). The CDR3 is 15 amino acids. CDR1 is MNHNS and CDR2 is SASEGT in the germline V gene. Trimming took 8 bases from V and 3 from J, leaving 20 bases between them. CDR3 in DNA: TGTGCCAGCGCTGGGTCGAGGGACATATACTACGAGCAGTACTTC. This gives the protein CASAGSRDIYYEQYF.

Note on this clonotype: This may be a read error: a much more frequent sequence differs by one nucleotide. The chain couples TRBV19 to TRBJ1-1; D possibly corresponds to TRBD1 (5 bases). The CDR3 sequence is 13 residues long. The germline V gene encodes CDR1 LNHDA and CDR2 SQIVND (reference sequence). CDR3 residues: CTSSIGGNTEAFF. The CDR3 DNA sequence: TGTACCAGTAGTATTGGGGGAAACACTGAAGCTTTCTTT.

Ten or more counts support this clonotype. This chain links TRBV6-1 with TRBJ2-5; a weak D match, TRBD1 (6 bases). This CDR3 contains 14 residues. V lost 7 bases and J lost 1, with 13 bases in between. CDR1 and CDR2 (germline): MNHNS, SASEGT. The CDR3 loop reads CASNPTGGQETQYF. The CDR3 DNA is TGTGCCAGCAACCCGACAGGAGGCCAAGAGACCCAGTACTTC.

In this sample, this clonotype turned up many times. V and J are TRBV6-1 and TRBJ2-7; D possibly corresponds to TRBD2 (6 bases). The germline V and J ends were trimmed by 0 bases and 5 bases, with 20 bases remaining between them. In germline, CDR1 is MNHNS, CDR2 SASEGT. CDR3 length equals 17 residues. The CDR3 sequence: CASSEAWEVRESDEQYF. Here the CDR3 DNA reads TGTGCCAGCAGTGAAGCATGGGAGGTCCGGGAGAGTGACGAGCAGTACTTC.

This clonotype was seen repeatedly, ten times or more. The rearrangement links TRBV28 to TRBJ2-5, with TRBD1 matching over 7 bases. The CDR3 contains 12 residues. The germline V gene encodes CDR1 MDHEN and CDR2 SYDVKM. V trimming: 10 bases; J trimming: 3 bases; junction bases outside the gene matches: 5. CDR3 sequence: CATNRGKETQYF. The CDR3 DNA follows: TGTGCCACCAACAGGGGCAAAGAGACCCAGTACTTC.

This clonotype was seen at least ten times. This chain joins TRBV19 and TRBJ1-1; a possible D gene is TRBD1 (6 bases). CDR1 and CDR2 from the germline V gene are LNHDA and SQIVND (reference sequence). The CDR3 sequence is 11 residues long. V lost 3 bases and J lost 10, with 9 bases in between. The CDR3 coding sequence is TGTGCCAGTAGTATGAACAGGGCAGCTTTCTTT. It translates to CASSMNRAAFF. The full variable domain, with the rest looked up from reference TRBV19 and TRBJ1-1, is DGGITQSPKYLFRKEGQNVTLSCEQNLNHDAMYWYRQDPGQGLRLIYYSQIVNDFQKGDIAEGYSVSREKKESFPLTVTSAQKNPTAFYLCASSMNRAAFFGQGTRLTVV.